This T cell receptor (beta chain) was retrieved from a study of T-cell memory formation after mild COVID-19 (dated by TCRdb to the early 2020s). Looking at the study overall: Most TCR sequence clusters were specific to one of the two donors. In two donors, T-cell clones that expanded and contracted after mild COVID-19 were tracked by sequencing TCRalpha and TCRbeta repertoires over time. The cohort was made up of two young adult volunteers, one female and one male, who were previously healthy.

Ficoll-Paque density gradient centrifugation was used to isolate PBMCs. This clonotype was seen only a few times. The target of this receptor is not known. Base qualities are missing; no much larger clone stands one base away. In the germline V gene, CDR1 corresponds to SGDLS and CDR2 to YYNGEE. The germline V end is reduced by 5 bases and the J end by 3 bases; junction bases left unmatched: 6. From cysteine to phenylalanine, the CDR3 is 14 amino acids long. Just the 42-base CDR3 DNA is kept, in frame starting at base 1. TCRdb lists the instrument as Illumina NovaSeq 6000. TCRalpha and TCRbeta cDNA libraries were built by 5'RACE with constant-segment primers, adding sample barcodes and unique molecular identifiers. RNA was extracted from every sample with Trizol reagent. Library amplification was performed in two PCR steps, and a second sample barcode and Illumina TruSeq adapters were introduced in the second step. Sequencing of libraries was performed on an Illumina NovaSeq with 2 x 150 bp paired-end reads. As for the authors' bioinformatics: Reads were demultiplexed and collapsed into UMI-guided consensus sequences with migec v1.2.7. With mixcr v2.1.11, UMI consensuses were aligned to TRA and TRB V and J templates and assembled into clonotypes. Expanded or contracted clonotypes were those called significant by both edgeR and NoisET, with noise models trained on biological replicates. For edgeR calls, the cutoffs were a false discovery rate-adjusted p below 0.01 and a log2 fold-change threshold of 1. PCA with hierarchical clustering of max-normalized trajectories of the 1000 most abundant clonotypes was used as exploratory dynamics analysis. Separately sequenced CD4+ and CD8+ repertoires were used to assign a CD4 or CD8 phenotype to each responding clone. In TCRdb, the public reads were trimmed at Q25 with fastp and aligned with MiXCR, with productive beta chains retained. Every CDR3 protein is listed once, alongside the most common genes and DNA of its rows. The V and J calls, along with clone size, are taken from TCRdb and not from the paper's own processing. The sample profile shows 500,000 to 550,000 distinct CDR3 sequences; roughly 22% of them were found once. The ten largest clones represent under 15% of the sample.

The research as a whole found: SARS-CoV-2 specificity was not confirmed for the second-wave clones peaking on day 37. Clones that contracted from day 15 to 85 showed balanced CD4/CD8 phenotypes, whereas a second wave of clones that expanded from day 15 to 37 leaned towards CD4+. Only two mild cases were covered by the study, and larger cohorts that include severe cases with pre-infection samples were considered necessary. Contracting CD4+ clones appeared mostly in the CM and EM memory subsets, whereas CD8+ clones were enriched in EMRA. Some responding clones were found in pre-infection memory, which suggests that pre-existing cross-reactive memory T cells took part in the SARS-CoV-2 response.

Material for sequencing was PBMCs or a T cell subset sorted from them (not recorded which). The chain couples TRBV9 to TRBJ2-3; 7 nucleotides in the junction match TRBD2. The sequence derives from an adult woman who had mild COVID-19 (a few samples of this study predate the infection). The sample titles of this study are shuffled in the database, so cell type and time point are left out; the donor was told from shared clones. The nucleotides are TGTGCCAGCAGAAGTGGGGGGGGTACAGATACGCAGTATTTT. It specifies CASRSGGGTDTQYF.